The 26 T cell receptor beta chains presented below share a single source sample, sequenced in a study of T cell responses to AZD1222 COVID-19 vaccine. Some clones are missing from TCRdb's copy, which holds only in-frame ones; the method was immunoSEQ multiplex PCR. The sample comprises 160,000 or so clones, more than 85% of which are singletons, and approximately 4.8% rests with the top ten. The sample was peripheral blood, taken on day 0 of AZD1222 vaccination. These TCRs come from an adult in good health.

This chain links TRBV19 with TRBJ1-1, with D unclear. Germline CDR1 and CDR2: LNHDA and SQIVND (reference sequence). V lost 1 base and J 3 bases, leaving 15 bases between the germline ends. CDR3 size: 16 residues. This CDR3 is CASSIGTGRGDTEAFF. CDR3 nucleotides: TGTGCCAGTAGTATAGGGACGGGCCGTGGTGACACTGAAGCTTTCTTT.

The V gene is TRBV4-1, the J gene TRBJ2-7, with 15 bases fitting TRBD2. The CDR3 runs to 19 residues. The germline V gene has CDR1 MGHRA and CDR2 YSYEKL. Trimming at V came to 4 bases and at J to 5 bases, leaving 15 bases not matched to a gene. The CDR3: CASSRHSGTSGRLLNEQYF. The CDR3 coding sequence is TGCGCCAGCAGCCGCCACTCGGGGACTAGCGGGAGGTTGTTAAACGAGCAGTACTTC.

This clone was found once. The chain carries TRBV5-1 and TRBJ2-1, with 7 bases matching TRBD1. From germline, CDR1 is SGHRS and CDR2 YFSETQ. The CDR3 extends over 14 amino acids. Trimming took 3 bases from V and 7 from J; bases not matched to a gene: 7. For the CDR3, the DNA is TGCGCCAGCAGCTCCCTACAGGGGTGGAATGAGCAGTTCTTC. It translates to CASSSLQGWNEQFF. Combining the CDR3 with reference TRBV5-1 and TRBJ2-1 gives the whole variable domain KAGVTQTPRYLIKTRGQQVTLSCSPISGHRSVSWYQQTPGQGLQFLFEYFSETQRNKGNFPGRFSGRQFSNSRSEMNVSTLELGDSALYLCASSSLQGWNEQFFGPGTRLTVL.

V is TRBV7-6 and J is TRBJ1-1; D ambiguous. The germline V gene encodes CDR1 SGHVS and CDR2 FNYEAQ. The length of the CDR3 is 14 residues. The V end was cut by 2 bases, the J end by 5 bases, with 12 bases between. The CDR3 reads CASSLLNSGTEAFF. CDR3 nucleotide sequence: TGTGCCAGCAGCTTATTGAATTCTGGGACTGAAGCTTTCTTT.

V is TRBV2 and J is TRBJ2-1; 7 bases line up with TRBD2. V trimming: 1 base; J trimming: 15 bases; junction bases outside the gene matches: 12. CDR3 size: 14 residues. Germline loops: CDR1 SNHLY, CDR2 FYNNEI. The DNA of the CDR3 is TGTGCCAGCAGTGAAGGTACCGGTCGGGGGGTGGTGTTCTTC. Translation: CASSEGTGRGVVFF. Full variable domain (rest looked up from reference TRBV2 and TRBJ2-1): EPEVTQTPSHQVTQMGQEVILRCVPISNHLYFYWYRQILGQKVEFLVSFYNNEISEKSEIFDDQFSVERPDGSNFTLKIRSTKLEDSAMYFCASSEGTGRGVVFFGPGTRLTVL.

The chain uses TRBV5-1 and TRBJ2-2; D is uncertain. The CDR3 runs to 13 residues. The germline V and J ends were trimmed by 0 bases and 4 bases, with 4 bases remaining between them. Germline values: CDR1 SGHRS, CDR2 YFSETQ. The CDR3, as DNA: TGCGCCAGCAGCTTGGAGTCCACCGGGGAGCTGTTTTTT. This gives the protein CASSLESTGELFF.

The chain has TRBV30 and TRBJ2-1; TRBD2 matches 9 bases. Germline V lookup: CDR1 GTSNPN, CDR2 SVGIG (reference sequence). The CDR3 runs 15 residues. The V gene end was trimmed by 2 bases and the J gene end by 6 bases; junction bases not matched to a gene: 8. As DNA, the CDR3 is TGTGCCTGGAGTCCCACGGGACTAGCAGGCAATGAGCAGTTCTTC. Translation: CAWSPTGLAGNEQFF.

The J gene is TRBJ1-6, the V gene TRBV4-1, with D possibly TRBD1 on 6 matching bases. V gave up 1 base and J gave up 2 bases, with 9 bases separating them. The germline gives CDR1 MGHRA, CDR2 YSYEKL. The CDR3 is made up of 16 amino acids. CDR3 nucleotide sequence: TGCGCCAGCAGCCAAGGCGGGGGGCCCTATAATTCACCCCTCCACTTT. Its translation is CASSQGGGPYNSPLHF.

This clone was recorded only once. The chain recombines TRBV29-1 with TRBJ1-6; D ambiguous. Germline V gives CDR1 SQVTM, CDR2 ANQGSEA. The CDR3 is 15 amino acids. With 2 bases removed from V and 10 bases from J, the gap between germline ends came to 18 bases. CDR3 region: CSVEPGGFRTSPLHF. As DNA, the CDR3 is TGCAGCGTTGAACCCGGTGGGTTCCGGACCTCACCCCTCCACTTT.

In DNA, the CDR3 is TGTGCCACCAGCAGAGGCGACAGTCTCTCTGGAAACACCATATATTTT. It codes for CATSRGDSLSGNTIYF. The V gene is TRBV15, the J gene TRBJ1-3; maybe TRBD1 (5 bases). Between the trimmed V and J ends, which lost 1 base and 0 bases, there was a span of 10 bases. In germline, CDR1 is LNHNV, CDR2 YYDKDF (reference sequence). This CDR3 contains 16 residues.

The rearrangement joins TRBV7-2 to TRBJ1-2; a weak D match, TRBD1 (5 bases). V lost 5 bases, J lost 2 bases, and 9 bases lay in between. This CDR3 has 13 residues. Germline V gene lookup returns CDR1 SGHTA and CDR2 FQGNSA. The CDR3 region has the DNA TGTGCCAGCAGCAAGACAGTCAACTATGGCTACACCTTC. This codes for CASSKTVNYGYTF.

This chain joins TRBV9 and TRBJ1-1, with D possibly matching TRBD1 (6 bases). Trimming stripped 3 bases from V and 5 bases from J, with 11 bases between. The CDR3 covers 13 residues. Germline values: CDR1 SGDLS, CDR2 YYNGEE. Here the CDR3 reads CASSARQGTEAFF. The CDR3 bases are TGTGCCAGCAGCGCCCGGCAGGGGACTGAAGCTTTCTTT.

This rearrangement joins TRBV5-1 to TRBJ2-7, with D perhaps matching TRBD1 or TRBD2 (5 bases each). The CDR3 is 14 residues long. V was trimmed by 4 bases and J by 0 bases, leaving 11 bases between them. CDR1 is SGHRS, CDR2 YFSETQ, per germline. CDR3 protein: CASSLGTASYEQYF. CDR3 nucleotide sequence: TGCGCCAGCAGCCTCGGGACGGCCTCCTACGAGCAGTACTTC.

CDR3 DNA: TGTGCCAGCAGAGACAGGGGAGGAACAGATACGCAGTATTTT. This codes for CASRDRGGTDTQYF. V is TRBV6-5 and J is TRBJ2-3, with 8 bases lining up with TRBD1. This CDR3 region has 14 residues. The germline CDR1 and CDR2 sequences are MNHEY and SVGAGI. V lost 6 bases to trimming and J lost 3 bases; unmatched junction nucleotides: 5.

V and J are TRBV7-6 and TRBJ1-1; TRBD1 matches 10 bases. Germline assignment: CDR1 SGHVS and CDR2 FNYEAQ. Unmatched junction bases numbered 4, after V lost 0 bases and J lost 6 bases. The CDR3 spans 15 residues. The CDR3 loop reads CASSLAGQGGPEAFF. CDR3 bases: TGTGCCAGCAGCTTAGCAGGACAGGGGGGGCCTGAAGCTTTCTTT.

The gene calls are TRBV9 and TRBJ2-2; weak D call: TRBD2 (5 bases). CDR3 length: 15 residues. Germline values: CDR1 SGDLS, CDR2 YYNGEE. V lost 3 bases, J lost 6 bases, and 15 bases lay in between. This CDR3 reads CASSDDLGKSGELFF. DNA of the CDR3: TGTGCCAGCAGCGACGACCTCGGGAAGTCCGGGGAGCTGTTTTTT.

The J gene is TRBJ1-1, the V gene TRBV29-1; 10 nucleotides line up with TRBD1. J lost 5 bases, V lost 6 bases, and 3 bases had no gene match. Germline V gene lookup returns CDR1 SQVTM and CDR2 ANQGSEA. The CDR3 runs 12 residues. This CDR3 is CSVRQGATEAFF. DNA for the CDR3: TGCAGCGTCCGACAGGGGGCGACTGAAGCTTTCTTT.

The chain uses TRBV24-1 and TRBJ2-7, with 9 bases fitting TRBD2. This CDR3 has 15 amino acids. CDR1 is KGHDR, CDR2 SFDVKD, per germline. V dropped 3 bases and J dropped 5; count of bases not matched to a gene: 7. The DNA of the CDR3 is TGTGCCACCAGTGATGCAGCGTCTAGCGGGAACGAGCAGTACTTC. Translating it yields CATSDAASSGNEQYF.

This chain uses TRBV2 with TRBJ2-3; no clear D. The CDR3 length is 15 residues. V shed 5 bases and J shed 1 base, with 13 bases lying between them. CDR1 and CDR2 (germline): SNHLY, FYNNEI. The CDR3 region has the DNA TGTGCCAGCAGTTTATTGGGATTCGGCACAGATACGCAGTATTTT. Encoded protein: CASSLLGFGTDTQYF.

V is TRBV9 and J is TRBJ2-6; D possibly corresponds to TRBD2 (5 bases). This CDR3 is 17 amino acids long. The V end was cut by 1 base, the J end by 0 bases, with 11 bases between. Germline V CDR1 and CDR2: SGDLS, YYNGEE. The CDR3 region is CASSVPTRDSGANVLTF. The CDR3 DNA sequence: TGTGCCAGCAGCGTACCGACTCGGGACTCTGGGGCCAACGTCCTGACTTTC.

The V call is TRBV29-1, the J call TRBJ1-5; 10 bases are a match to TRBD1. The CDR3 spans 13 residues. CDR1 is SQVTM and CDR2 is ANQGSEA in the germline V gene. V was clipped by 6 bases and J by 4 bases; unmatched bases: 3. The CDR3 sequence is CSVGQGVNQPQHF. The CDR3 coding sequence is TGCAGCGTAGGACAGGGGGTTAATCAGCCCCAGCATTTT.

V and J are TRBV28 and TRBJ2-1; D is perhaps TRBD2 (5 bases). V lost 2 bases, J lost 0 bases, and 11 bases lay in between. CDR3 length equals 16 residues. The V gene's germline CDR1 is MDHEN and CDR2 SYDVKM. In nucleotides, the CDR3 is TGTGCCAGCAGTTTAGAGGGAGAGGTCTCCTACAATGAGCAGTTCTTC. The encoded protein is CASSLEGEVSYNEQFF.

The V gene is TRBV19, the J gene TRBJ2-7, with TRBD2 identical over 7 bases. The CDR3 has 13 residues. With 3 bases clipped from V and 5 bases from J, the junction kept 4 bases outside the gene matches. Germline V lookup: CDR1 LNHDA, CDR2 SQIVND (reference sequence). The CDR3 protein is CASSMVGGDEQYF. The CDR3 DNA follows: TGTGCCAGTAGTATGGTTGGGGGGGACGAGCAGTACTTC.

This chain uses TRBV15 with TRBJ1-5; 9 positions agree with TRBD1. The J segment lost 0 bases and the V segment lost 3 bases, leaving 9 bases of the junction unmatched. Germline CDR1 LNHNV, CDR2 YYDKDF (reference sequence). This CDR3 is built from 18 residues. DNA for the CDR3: TGTGCCACCAGCAGGGACAGGGGCTTGATCCATAGCAATCAGCCCCAGCATTTT. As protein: CATSRDRGLIHSNQPQHF. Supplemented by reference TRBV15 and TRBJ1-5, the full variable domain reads DAMVIQNPRYQVTQFGKPVTLSCSQTLNHNVMYWYQQKSSQAPKLLFHYYDKDFNNEADTPDNFQSRRPNTSFCFLDIRSPGLGDTAMYLCATSRDRGLIHSNQPQHFGDGTRLSIL.

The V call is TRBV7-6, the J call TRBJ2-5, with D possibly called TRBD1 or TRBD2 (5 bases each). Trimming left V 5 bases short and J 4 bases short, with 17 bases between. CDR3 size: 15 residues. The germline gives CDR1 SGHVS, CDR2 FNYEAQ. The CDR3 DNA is TGTGCCAGCAGCCCACGGGACGGCGAGCTAGAGACCCAGTACTTC. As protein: CASSPRDGELETQYF.

Here the CDR3 DNA reads TGCGCCAGCAGCCCGGGTTACTCGGGCTCCTACAATGAGCAGTTCTTC. It yields the protein CASSPGYSGSYNEQFF. The rearrangement joins TRBV5-1 to TRBJ2-1; D is undetermined. This CDR3 has 16 residues. The V end lost 4 bases, the J end lost 0 bases, and 14 bases lay between the germline ends. Germline values: CDR1 SGHRS, CDR2 YFSETQ.